What follows are 27 T cell receptor beta chains derived from one specimen sequenced in a study of blood T cell repertoires in COVID-19. Assay: immunoSEQ multiplex PCR; the TCRdb copy retains only in-frame clones and omits some. This table has 350,000 to 450,000 clones, roughly 90% appearing once. The specimen was peripheral blood. These receptors originate from a man between 35 and 55 years old with acute or convalescent COVID-19.

The V gene is TRBV27, the J gene TRBJ2-5; D is perhaps TRBD2 (6 bases). There are 14 residues in the CDR3. Germline CDR1 MNHEY, CDR2 SMNVEV (reference sequence). The germline V and J ends were trimmed by 2 bases and 4 bases, with 11 bases remaining between them. The CDR3: CASSLGRWGETQYF. The DNA of the CDR3 is TGTGCCAGCAGTTTAGGGAGGTGGGGAGAGACCCAGTACTTC.

A single count supports this clone. The chain uses TRBV9 and TRBJ1-4, with 8 bases lining up with TRBD1. Losses at the gene ends were 4 bases for V and 8 bases for J; bases not matched to a gene: 10. CDR1 SGDLS and CDR2 YYNGEE come from the germline V gene. CDR3 length: 15 amino acids. Here the CDR3 reads CASSSTGQVDEKLFF. CDR3 coding DNA: TGTGCCAGCAGCTCTACGGGACAGGTCGACGAAAAACTGTTTTTT.

This chain uses TRBV2 with TRBJ2-7, with 7 bases matching TRBD2. CDR3 size: 11 residues. Per the germline V gene, CDR1 is SNHLY and CDR2 is FYNNEI. J was trimmed by 5 bases and V by 8 bases; bases with no gene match: 3. The CDR3 region has the DNA TGTGCCAGCGAGGCGGGGGACGAGCAGTACTTC. The encoded protein is CASEAGDEQYF.

V is TRBV3-1 (or the pseudogene TRBV3-2) and J is TRBJ2-5; TRBD2 matches at 7 bases. There are 13 residues in the CDR3. Unmatched junction bases numbered 4, after V lost 7 bases and J lost 2 bases. Germline CDR1 is LGHDT and CDR2 is YNNKEL (reference sequence). The CDR3 reads CASNLGLQETQYF. CDR3 in DNA: TGTGCCAGCAACCTGGGACTACAAGAGACCCAGTACTTC.

The chain joins TRBV2 to TRBJ1-2; no clear D. The germline gives CDR1 SNHLY, CDR2 FYNNEI. The CDR3 covers 15 residues. Trimming removed 0 bases from V and 4 bases from J, with 12 bases in between. CDR3 nucleotides: TGTGCCAGCAGTGAAGCTCATACATTCTCCTATGGCTACACCTTC. It translates to CASSEAHTFSYGYTF.

This clone was observed once. The rearrangement uses TRBV20-1 and TRBJ2-7; unclear D gene. Germline assignment: CDR1 DFQATT and CDR2 SNEGSKA (reference sequence). The CDR3 contains 12 residues. V lost 3 bases and J lost 5, with 11 bases in between. CDR3 coding DNA: TGCAGTGCTAGTCGTAGGCAGGACGAGCAGTACTTC. As protein: CSASRRQDEQYF.

The chain joins TRBV30 to TRBJ1-3; D unresolved. The CDR3 runs to 13 residues. The germline V gene has CDR1 GTSNPN and CDR2 SVGIG (reference sequence). Trimming stripped 2 bases from V and 5 bases from J, with 10 bases between. CDR3 sequence: CAWSSSGRNTIYF. CDR3 nucleotides: TGTGCCTGGAGTTCTTCAGGCCGAAACACCATATATTTT.

The sample holds one count of this clone. The genes are TRBV7-2 and TRBJ2-5, with D tentatively TRBD2 (6 bases). CDR3 length: 15 amino acids. The V gene lost 5 bases and the J gene lost 1 base, with 14 bases spanning the gap. The germline V gene has CDR1 SGHTA and CDR2 FQGNSA. CDR3 coding DNA: TGTGCCAGCAGCCGCGGGTGGGGGGTCCAAGAGACCCAGTACTTC. Protein product: CASSRGWGVQETQYF.

The CDR3 protein is CASSSISPGQGAILNYGYTF. The CDR3 DNA follows: TGTGCCAGCAGCTCTATATCACCGGGACAGGGGGCTATTCTTAACTATGGCTACACCTTC. The chain links TRBV7-3 to TRBJ1-2; 12 bases map to TRBD1. Germline CDR1 and CDR2: SGHTA and FQGTGA. The CDR3 is 20 amino acids. V was pared by 4 bases and J by 1 base, with 16 bases of the junction left unmatched.

V usage is TRBV5-8 and J usage is TRBJ2-7; D is possibly TRBD1 (6 bases). V dropped 0 bases and J dropped 6 bases, with 13 bases sitting between them. CDR3 length equals 14 residues. The germline V gene has CDR1 SGHTS and CDR2 YDEGEE. The CDR3 region is CASSLGRRGGEQYF. The CDR3 coding sequence is TGTGCCAGCAGCTTGGGACGCAGGGGCGGCGAGCAGTACTTC.

The gene calls are TRBV5-1 and TRBJ1-6, with 7 nucleotides matching TRBD1. The trim removed 3 bases at V and 7 bases at J, leaving 4 bases unmatched. CDR1 is SGHRS and CDR2 is YFSETQ in the germline V gene. The CDR3 has 14 residues. CDR3 in DNA: TGCGCCAGCAGCTGGGGACAGAGAAATTCACCCCTCCACTTT. Protein sequence: CASSWGQRNSPLHF.

The chain carries TRBV29-1 and TRBJ2-7; 7 nucleotides match TRBD1. Losses at the gene ends were 7 bases for V and 3 bases for J; bases not matched to a gene: 21. The CDR3 is made up of 17 amino acids. CDR1 is SQVTM, CDR2 ANQGSEA, per germline. The CDR3 here is CSGPDRDTPNWGYEQYF. The CDR3 DNA follows: TGCAGCGGACCCGACAGGGACACACCGAATTGGGGCTACGAGCAGTACTTC.

V gene TRBV27 combines with J gene TRBJ1-2; tentative D call: TRBD1 (5 bases). This CDR3 is built from 17 residues. Per germline, CDR1 MNHEY and CDR2 SMNVEV (reference sequence). With 7 bases removed from V and 4 bases from J, the gap between germline ends came to 25 bases. CDR3 residues: CASTLRYVTGGGYGYTF. In DNA form, the CDR3 reads TGTGCCAGCACCCTTCGGTACGTGACGGGGGGAGGCTATGGCTACACCTTC.

The chain is built from TRBV2 and TRBJ2-1, with 11 nucleotides matching TRBD1. Trimming at V came to 5 bases and at J to 7 bases, leaving 7 bases not matched to a gene. The CDR3 loop spans 15 amino acids. The germline CDR1 and CDR2 sequences are SNHLY and FYNNEI. The CDR3 region is CASSKDRGRINEQFF. CDR3 DNA: TGTGCCAGCAGTAAGGACAGGGGGCGAATTAATGAGCAGTTCTTC.

The chain joins TRBV30 to TRBJ1-2; no clear D gene. CDR1 is GTSNPN, CDR2 SVGIG, per germline (reference sequence). The germline V and J ends were trimmed by 8 bases and 2 bases, with 15 bases remaining between them. This CDR3 spans 13 amino acids. CDR3 sequence (DNA): TGTGCCAGCCTATCCGATTGGAACTATGGCTACACCTTC. It is translated as CASLSDWNYGYTF.

This clone was counted once. CDR3 in amino acids: CASSQDYGRTRGGYTF. CDR3 coding DNA: TGTGCCAGCAGCCAAGATTATGGAAGAACTCGGGGTGGCTACACCTTC. V gene TRBV3-1 (or the pseudogene TRBV3-2) combines with J gene TRBJ1-2; D remains unclear. V was shortened by 0 bases and J by 7 bases, with 18 bases between the two germline ends. The CDR3 loop spans 16 amino acids. From germline, CDR1 is LGHDT and CDR2 YNNKEL (reference sequence).

This clone has a single count. The genes are TRBV4-2 and TRBJ2-1; 11 positions match TRBD2. This CDR3 has 19 residues. The germline gives CDR1 LGHNA, CDR2 YNFKEQ. The V gene end was trimmed by 4 bases and the J gene end by 7 bases; junction bases not matched to a gene: 18. CDR3 amino acids: CASSLTSSGRPLVENEQFF. The CDR3 DNA follows: TGTGCCAGCAGCCTTACATCTAGCGGGAGGCCCTTAGTTGAAAATGAGCAGTTCTTC.

This clone has just one count. The genes are TRBV19 and TRBJ1-6; 7 bases match TRBD1. CDR1 and CDR2 from the germline V gene are LNHDA and SQIVND (reference sequence). CDR3 size: 15 residues. V was pared by 4 bases and J by 9 bases, with 9 bases of the junction left unmatched. CDR3 region: CASSTSQGVISPLHF. The CDR3 DNA is TGTGCCAGTAGTACCTCCCAGGGGGTTATTTCACCCCTCCACTTT.

The chain has TRBV12-3 or TRBV12-4 and TRBJ1-2; D remains ambiguous. The CDR3 loop spans 13 amino acids. V was cut by 5 bases and J by 5 bases, with 12 bases left in between. The CDR3 here is CASSIGGSYGYTF. The CDR3 DNA follows: TGTGCCAGCAGTATCGGAGGAAGTTATGGCTACACCTTC.

The V gene is TRBV19, the J gene TRBJ2-7; D unclear. Germline V gives CDR1 LNHDA, CDR2 SQIVND (reference sequence). The V gene lost 3 bases and the J gene lost 1 base, with 7 bases spanning the gap. This CDR3 is built from 13 residues. The CDR3 loop is CASSITPSYEQYF. CDR3 nucleotide sequence: TGTGCCAGTAGTATTACACCGTCCTACGAGCAGTACTTC.

This clone was counted a single time. The chain links TRBV2 to TRBJ1-1; a possible D gene is TRBD1 (5 bases). The CDR3 spans 13 residues. Between the trimmed V and J ends, which lost 10 bases and 4 bases, there was a span of 16 bases. Germline values: CDR1 SNHLY, CDR2 FYNNEI. The CDR3 nucleotides read TGTGCCACACGTTACTCTAGGGGCACTGAAGCTTTCTTT. Residues: CATRYSRGTEAFF.

The chain links TRBV27 to TRBJ1-1, with 8 bases aligning to TRBD1. J gave up 4 bases and V 6 bases, and 10 bases lay outside the gene matches. CDR1 is MNHEY and CDR2 is SMNVEV in the germline V gene (reference sequence). CDR3 length equals 15 residues. The chain's CDR3 is CASRRGQGGSTEAFF. The CDR3 DNA sequence: TGTGCCAGCAGGCGAGGACAGGGAGGGAGCACTGAAGCTTTCTTT.

In this sample, this clone turned up once. V gene TRBV28 combines with J gene TRBJ1-1, with TRBD1 matching over 9 bases. Germline CDR1 MDHEN, CDR2 SYDVKM. This CDR3 has 15 amino acids. The ends lost 6 bases at V and 3 bases at J; junction bases unmatched: 8. The CDR3 loop reads CASRKQGARDTEAFF. In DNA, the CDR3 is TGTGCCAGCAGGAAACAGGGGGCAAGGGACACTGAAGCTTTCTTT.

The chain links TRBV5-6 to TRBJ2-2; maybe TRBD2 (6 bases). Trimming took off 3 bases at V and 0 bases at J, with 12 bases between the two ends. Per the germline V gene, CDR1 is SGHDT and CDR2 is YYEEEE. The CDR3 is 16 residues long. The CDR3 spells CASSWLAETNTGELFF. For the CDR3, the DNA is TGTGCCAGCAGCTGGTTAGCGGAAACGAACACCGGGGAGCTGTTTTTT.

V usage is TRBV18 and J usage is TRBJ1-5; D is unclear. The CDR3 covers 12 residues. Germline V gene lookup returns CDR1 KGHSH and CDR2 LQKENI. V dropped 3 bases and J dropped 4 bases, with 4 bases sitting between them. The CDR3, as DNA: TGTGCCAGCTCACCCGCGAATCAGCCCCAGCATTTT. Its protein is CASSPANQPQHF.

This chain joins TRBV30 and TRBJ1-1, with TRBD1 identical over 8 bases. J was trimmed by 8 bases and V by 1 base; bases with no gene match: 9. Germline CDR1 reads GTSNPN; CDR2 reads SVGIG (reference sequence). This CDR3 comprises 14 residues. CDR3 DNA sequence: TGTGCCTGGAGTGCCGGGGGGACAGGAATAGAAGCTTTCTTT. This encodes CAWSAGGTGIEAFF.

The CDR3 region is CASSRTSGGPNTQYF. For the CDR3, the DNA is TGTGCCAGCAGTAGGACTAGCGGAGGCCCGAATACGCAGTATTTT. The V gene is TRBV2, the J gene TRBJ2-3, with 10 nucleotides matching TRBD2. This CDR3 is built from 15 residues. Germline CDR1 and CDR2: SNHLY and FYNNEI. The V gene end was trimmed by 5 bases and the J gene end by 7 bases; junction bases not matched to a gene: 9. Using reference TRBV2 and TRBJ2-3 for the parts outside the CDR3, the full variable domain is EPEVTQTPSHQVTQMGQEVILRCVPISNHLYFYWYRQILGQKVEFLVSFYNNEISEKSEIFDDQFSVERPDGSNFTLKIRSTKLEDSAMYFCASSRTSGGPNTQYFGPGTRLTVL.